These 27 T cell receptor beta chains came from one sample sequenced in a study of T cells in tumors and immune-related adverse events. Data came from immunoSEQ multiplex PCR; TCRdb stores just in-frame clones and leaves some out. The sample has fewer than 25,000 clones; about nine tenths are singletons. Sequenced here: lymph node tissue, sampled from a patient treated with anti-PD-1 therapy. These receptors were obtained from a female donor with metastatic renal cell carcinoma.

The chain recombines TRBV27 with TRBJ2-4; tentative D call: TRBD2 (7 bases). Germline-derived CDR1 and CDR2 are MNHEY and SMNVEV (reference sequence). There are 14 residues in the CDR3. Trimming removed 6 bases from V and 6 bases from J, with 15 bases in between. The CDR3: CASSPWGGRNIQYF. CDR3 in DNA: TGTGCCAGCAGCCCTTGGGGGGGGCGAAACATTCAGTACTTC.

J is TRBJ1-1 and V is TRBV29-1; maybe TRBD1 (5 bases). Per the germline V gene, CDR1 is SQVTM and CDR2 is ANQGSEA. The CDR3 sequence is 13 residues long. V lost 6 bases and J lost 0, with 11 bases in between. The CDR3 loop reads CSVLQDMNTEAFF. CDR3 nucleotide sequence: TGCAGCGTCCTACAGGACATGAACACTGAAGCTTTCTTT. Full variable domain (rest looked up from reference TRBV29-1 and TRBJ1-1): SAVISQKPSRDICQRGTSLTIQCQVDSQVTMMFWYRQQPGQSLTLIATANQGSEATYESGFVIDKFPISRPNLTFSTLTVSNMSPEDSSIYLCSVLQDMNTEAFFGQGTRLTVV.

The CDR3 loop is CASRSTSGGGGTGELFF. CDR3 DNA: TGTGCCAGCAGATCGACTAGCGGGGGCGGCGGCACCGGGGAGCTGTTTTTT. The chain couples TRBV25-1 to TRBJ2-2; TRBD2 agrees at 12 bases. Germline assignment: CDR1 MGHDK and CDR2 SYGVNS. The V and J ends lost 6 bases and 4 bases, in that order; junction bases with no gene match: 9. This CDR3 contains 17 residues. The full variable domain, rest sourced from reference TRBV25-1 and TRBJ2-2, is EADIYQTPRYLVIGTGKKITLECSQTMGHDKMYWYQQDPGMELHLIHYSYGVNSTEKGDLSSESTVSRIRTEHFPLTLESARPSHTSQYLCASRSTSGGGGTGELFFGEGSRLTVL.

This clone has a single count. The chain carries TRBV5-1 and TRBJ2-7; 10 nucleotides match TRBD2. Germline CDR1 and CDR2: SGHRS and YFSETQ. There are 15 residues in the CDR3. Unmatched junction bases numbered 7, after V lost 4 bases and J lost 3 bases. This chain's CDR3 is CASSIGLAAYYEQYF. CDR3 nucleotide sequence: TGCGCCAGCAGCATCGGACTAGCGGCCTACTACGAGCAGTACTTC.

This clone was recorded only once. The chain couples TRBV19 to TRBJ1-1; D is ambiguous. Germline V gene sequence: CDR1 LNHDA, CDR2 SQIVND (reference sequence). This CDR3 is built from 13 residues. Trimming left V 3 bases short and J 1 base short, with 6 bases between. The CDR3 coding sequence is TGTGCCAGTAGTATTTTCACGAACACTGAAGCTTTCTTT. Protein sequence: CASSIFTNTEAFF.

V usage is TRBV5-1 and J usage is TRBJ1-2; the match to TRBD1 covers 7 bases. CDR1 and CDR2 from the germline V gene are SGHRS and YFSETQ. The V segment lost 1 base and the J segment 7 bases; nucleotides outside the gene matches: 10. CDR3 length: 15 amino acids. As DNA, the CDR3 is TGCGCCAGCAGCTTGCAAGGGGGCGGAACGTCTGGCTACACCTTC. Its translation is CASSLQGGGTSGYTF.

J is TRBJ1-2 and V is TRBV27, with a tentative D call TRBD1 (5 bases). Trimming left V 5 bases short and J 10 bases short, with 20 bases between. This CDR3 comprises 14 residues. Germline V gives CDR1 MNHEY, CDR2 SMNVEV (reference sequence). CDR3 protein: CASSRQGGAYPYTF. The CDR3 bases are TGTGCCAGCAGTAGGCAGGGTGGGGCCTATCCCTACACCTTC.

The chain combines TRBV30 with TRBJ2-1, with a possible D match to TRBD2 (6 bases). The CDR3 has 14 residues. V was trimmed by 2 bases and J by 4 bases, leaving 12 bases between them. The germline gives CDR1 GTSNPN, CDR2 SVGIG (reference sequence). CDR3 residues: CAWSSGSGYNEQFF. For the CDR3, the DNA is TGTGCCTGGAGTTCCGGGAGTGGGTACAATGAGCAGTTCTTC.

DNA of the CDR3: TGCGCCAGCAGCTCCGGGGGGGCTTTAGTTGAAGCTTTCTTT. It translates to CASSSGGALVEAFF. This chain connects TRBV5-1 to TRBJ1-1, with TRBD1 as a possible D gene (6 bases). The CDR3 runs to 14 residues. The germline V and J ends were trimmed by 3 bases and 7 bases, with 16 bases remaining between them. Germline V gene lookup returns CDR1 SGHRS and CDR2 YFSETQ.

This clone came up once. The chain links TRBV15 to TRBJ1-5, with D hard to call. The CDR3 totals 15 residues. Trimming cost V 6 bases and J 0 bases, with 12 bases left between them. Germline lookup yields CDR1 LNHNV and CDR2 YYDKDF (reference sequence). This chain's CDR3 is CATRGRPYSNQPQHF. CDR3 bases: TGTGCCACCAGGGGGAGACCCTATAGCAATCAGCCCCAGCATTTT.

This sequence joins TRBV6-5 and TRBJ1-1; the match to TRBD1 covers 9 bases. V lost 5 bases, J lost 1 base, and 5 bases stayed unmatched. The CDR3 runs to 15 residues. CDR1 is MNHEY, CDR2 SVGAGI, per germline. The CDR3 loop is CASSQNRGRNTEAFF. Written as DNA, the CDR3 is TGTGCCAGCAGTCAAAACAGGGGGCGGAACACTGAAGCTTTCTTT.

In DNA form, the CDR3 reads TGTGCCAGCAGCTTAGCCAGGGGGCTTGGCGAGCAGTACTTC. This sequence encodes CASSLARGLGEQYF. The chain recombines TRBV7-9 with TRBJ2-7, with 8 bases identical to TRBD1. V was clipped by 0 bases and J by 6 bases; unmatched bases: 4. Germline CDR1 is SEHNR and CDR2 is FQNEAQ (reference sequence). The CDR3 is 14 amino acids.

The chain links TRBV6-6 to TRBJ2-5, with TRBD1 matching over 7 bases. Germline CDR1 MNHNY, CDR2 SVGAGI (reference sequence). After removal of 5 bases from V and 3 bases from J, the junction contained 3 bases not matched to a gene. This CDR3 has 13 residues. The CDR3 coding sequence is TGTGCCAGCAGTCGGGACAGTGAAGAGACCCAGTACTTC. This codes for CASSRDSEETQYF.

CDR3 nucleotide sequence: TGTGCCAGCAGCTCTTGGGCGAGCGGAAACACCATATATTTT. Translated, it gives CASSSWASGNTIYF. The V gene is TRBV7-2, the J gene TRBJ1-3; D is uncertain. This CDR3 is built from 14 residues. Looked up from germline, CDR1 is SGHTA and CDR2 is FQGNSA. Trimming removed 4 bases at V and 4 bases at J, with 11 bases between.

This sequence joins TRBV19 and TRBJ1-3; D not certain. Germline V lookup: CDR1 LNHDA, CDR2 SQIVND (reference sequence). V lost 7 bases and J 0 bases, leaving 13 bases between the germline ends. The length of the CDR3 is 15 residues. The CDR3 reads CASTTVGRSGNTIYF. CDR3 DNA: TGTGCCAGTACTACCGTAGGGCGCTCTGGAAACACCATATATTTT.

This chain joins TRBV6-5 and TRBJ1-1; no firm D call. Germline CDR1 and CDR2: MNHEY and SVGAGI. The CDR3 totals 11 residues. Trimming pared 8 bases from V and 1 base from J, leaving 5 bases between. DNA of the CDR3: TGTGCCAGCGAAGAGAACACTGAAGCTTTCTTT. As protein: CASEENTEAFF.

The rearrangement links TRBV5-6 to TRBJ2-1, with D uncertain. CDR1 and CDR2 (germline): SGHDT, YYEEEE. Deletions cut 2 bases from V and 10 bases from J, with 7 bases between. This CDR3 region has 11 residues. CDR3 coding DNA: TGTGCCAGCAGCTTTTCTCGGGAGCAGTTCTTC. This translates into CASSFSREQFF.

The rearrangement uses TRBV6-5 and TRBJ2-7, with D uncertain. V dropped 4 bases and J dropped 3 bases, with 10 bases sitting between them. Germline V CDR1 and CDR2: MNHEY, SVGAGI. CDR3 length: 13 amino acids. The CDR3 spells CASSSPGYYEQYF. In DNA, the CDR3 is TGTGCCAGCAGTTCCCCGGGTTACTACGAGCAGTACTTC.

The chain combines TRBV4-2 with TRBJ2-3; D unclear. Germline lookup yields CDR1 LGHNA and CDR2 YNFKEQ. Trimming left V 3 bases short and J 0 bases short, with 19 bases between. The CDR3 is 18 residues long. The CDR3 spells CASSHPGVGDPSTDTQYF. CDR3 nucleotide sequence: TGTGCCAGCAGCCACCCTGGGGTCGGAGACCCTAGCACAGATACGCAGTATTTT.

The rearrangement links TRBV7-2 to TRBJ2-1; TRBD1 is a possible D gene (6 bases). This CDR3 has 15 residues. The V and J ends lost 5 bases and 6 bases respectively, with 17 bases between them. Germline V gene sequence: CDR1 SGHTA, CDR2 FQGNSA. The DNA of the CDR3 is TGTGCCAGCAGCCACTTATCAGGGGCGGTCAATGAGCAGTTCTTC. It yields the protein CASSHLSGAVNEQFF.

In nucleotides, the CDR3 is TGTGCCAGCAGTTTGGGTGCCGGGGAGCTGTTTTTT. Translated, it gives CASSLGAGELFF. This chain uses TRBV6-5 with TRBJ2-2; D remains unclear. Germline V gene sequence: CDR1 MNHEY, CDR2 SVGAGI. V shed 4 bases and J shed 6 bases, with 6 bases lying between them. This CDR3 contains 12 residues.

The gene calls are TRBV11-3 and TRBJ2-7; 9 bases are shared with TRBD2. Looked up from germline, CDR1 is SGHNT and CDR2 is YENEEA. CDR3 size: 13 residues. The junction had 6 bases not matched to a gene; V was cut back by 5 bases and J by 7 bases. CDR3 residues: CASSLSGSEEQYF. The DNA for the CDR3 is TGTGCCAGCAGCCTTAGCGGGAGTGAAGAGCAGTACTTC. Drawing the rest from reference TRBV11-3 and TRBJ2-7, the complete variable domain is EAGVVQSPRYKIIEKKQPVAFWCNPISGHNTLYWYLQNLGQGPELLIRYENEEAVDDSQLPKDRFSAERLKGVDSTLKIQPAELGDSAVYLCASSLSGSEEQYFGPGTRLTVT.

The gene calls are TRBV5-1 and TRBJ2-2; 7 nucleotides align to TRBD1. V dropped 2 bases and J dropped 1; count of bases not matched to a gene: 2. Looked up from germline, CDR1 is SGHRS and CDR2 is YFSETQ. The CDR3 extends over 15 amino acids. CDR3 DNA sequence: TGCGCCAGCAGCTTTCGACAGGGGAACACCGGGGAGCTGTTTTTT. The encoded protein is CASSFRQGNTGELFF.

J is TRBJ2-4 and V is TRBV5-1, with TRBD2 matching over 9 bases. The trim removed 2 bases at V and 7 bases at J, leaving 16 bases unmatched. Germline V gene lookup returns CDR1 SGHRS and CDR2 YFSETQ. The length of the CDR3 is 18 residues. For the CDR3, the DNA is TGCGCCAGCAGCTTCGGGCTAGCGGGAAACAACCGCGGCAACATTCAGTACTTC. It codes for CASSFGLAGNNRGNIQYF.

This chain uses TRBV10-3 with TRBJ2-1; D might be TRBD2 (5 bases). The germline CDR1 and CDR2 sequences are ENHRY and SYGVKD. The germline V and J ends were trimmed by 7 bases and 9 bases, with 13 bases remaining between them. The CDR3 has 12 residues. This chain's CDR3 is CAINEGGPEQFF. The CDR3 region has the DNA TGTGCCATCAACGAAGGAGGTCCTGAGCAGTTCTTC.

The rearrangement uses TRBV2 and TRBJ1-1; D ambiguous. The CDR3 is 14 amino acids. Germline V gene data show CDR1 as SNHLY and CDR2 as FYNNEI. The V end lost 3 bases, the J end lost 1 base, and 9 bases lay between the germline ends. The DNA for the CDR3 is TGTGCCAGCAGTGATGGGGTTCAGAACACTGAAGCTTTCTTT. Its protein product is CASSDGVQNTEAFF.

The chain employs TRBV7-9 and TRBJ2-1; 10 bases are a match to TRBD2. Per the germline V gene, CDR1 is SEHNR and CDR2 is FQNEAQ (reference sequence). With V trimmed by 7 bases and J by 4 bases, 7 bases remained unmatched. CDR3 size: 15 residues. CDR3 in DNA: TGTGCCAGCACCCCGACTAGCGGGTTATACAATGAGCAGTTCTTC. Its translation: CASTPTSGLYNEQFF. Supplemented by reference TRBV7-9 and TRBJ2-1, the full variable domain reads DTGVSQNPRHKITKRGQNVTFRCDPISEHNRLYWYRQTLGQGPEFLTYFQNEAQLEKSRLLSDRFSAERPKGSFSTLEIQRTEQGDSAMYLCASTPTSGLYNEQFFGPGTRLTVL.